Reported below is one TCR beta chain. The target antigen is unknown. This sample stems from a study of blood T cells in healthy people across ages. Study-level background: About one barcoded beta molecule was captured per two T cells (by template switching). Notes on the study in general: A greater number of naive CD4+ cells and higher diversity distinguished long-lived donors from aged donors.

Donors ranged from roughly 6 to 90 years old and were healthy Caucasians in Russia. The CDR3 is 15 residues long. Germline V gives CDR1 DFQATT, CDR2 SNEGSKA (reference sequence). Trimming cost V 6 bases and J 4 bases; bases outside gene matches: 7. The use of a sample-barcoded 5' primer and a J-beta primer mix characterized a second PCR of 7 to 11 cycles. TCRdb reanalysed the 5' RACE reads using MiXCR and keeps one entry per CDR3 protein. The data contain about 1 million distinct CDR3 sequences, 40% to 55% of them singletons. V and J are TRBV20-1 and TRBJ2-3; 13 nucleotides match TRBD2. This sequence was found in a woman in her fifties or sixties in good health. The sequenced material came from blood. CDR3 coding DNA: TGCAGTGCCCTCGGGACTAGCGGGAAGGCAGATACGCAGTATTTT. Encoded protein: CSALGTSGKADTQYF.